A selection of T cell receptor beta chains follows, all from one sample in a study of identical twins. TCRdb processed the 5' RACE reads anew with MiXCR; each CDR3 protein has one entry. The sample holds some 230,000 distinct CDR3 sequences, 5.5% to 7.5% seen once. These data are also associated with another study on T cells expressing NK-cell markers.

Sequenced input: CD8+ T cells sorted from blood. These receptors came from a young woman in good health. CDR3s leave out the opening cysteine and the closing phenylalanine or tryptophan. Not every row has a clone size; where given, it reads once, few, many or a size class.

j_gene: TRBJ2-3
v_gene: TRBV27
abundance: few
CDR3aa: ASPSGSAQY

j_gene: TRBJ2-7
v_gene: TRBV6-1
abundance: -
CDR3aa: ASRDRTGPNDEQY

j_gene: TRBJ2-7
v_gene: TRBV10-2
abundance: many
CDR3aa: ASMDREGTYEQY

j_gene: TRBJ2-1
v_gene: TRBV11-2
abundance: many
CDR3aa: ASSLVRQVNNEQF

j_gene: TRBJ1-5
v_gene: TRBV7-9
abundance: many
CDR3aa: ASSSPGANQPQH

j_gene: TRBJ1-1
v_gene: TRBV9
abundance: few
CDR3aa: ASGTAERGAF

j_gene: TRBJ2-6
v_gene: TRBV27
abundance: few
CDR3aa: ASRGTGGTGANVLT

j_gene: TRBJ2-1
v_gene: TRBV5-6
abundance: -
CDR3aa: ASSSGTSIHEQF

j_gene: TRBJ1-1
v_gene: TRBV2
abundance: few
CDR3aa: ASPRISDTEAF

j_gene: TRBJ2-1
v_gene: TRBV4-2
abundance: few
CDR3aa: ASSQDLDEDYNEQF

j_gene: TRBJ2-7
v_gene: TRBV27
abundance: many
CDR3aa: ASSRAGTGKNEQY

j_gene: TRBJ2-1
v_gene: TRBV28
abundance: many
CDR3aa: ATVLADTSNEQF

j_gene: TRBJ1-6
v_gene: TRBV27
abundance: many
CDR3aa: ASTPGTGSSPLH

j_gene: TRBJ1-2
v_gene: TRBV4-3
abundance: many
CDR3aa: ASSPSRTGRAFGYT

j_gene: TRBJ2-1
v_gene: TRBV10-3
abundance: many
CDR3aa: AISESWTGDSYNEQF

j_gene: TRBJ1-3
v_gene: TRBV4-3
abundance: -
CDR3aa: ASSQELSSGNTIY

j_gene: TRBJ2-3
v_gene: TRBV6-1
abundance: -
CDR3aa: ASSERGGGDTQY

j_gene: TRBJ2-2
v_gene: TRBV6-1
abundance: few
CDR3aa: ASSQPGQGSGELF

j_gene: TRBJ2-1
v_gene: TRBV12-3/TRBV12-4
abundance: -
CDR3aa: ASSPSGTGFNEQF

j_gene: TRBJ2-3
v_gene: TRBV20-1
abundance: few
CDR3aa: SARPGETSGLVVDTQY

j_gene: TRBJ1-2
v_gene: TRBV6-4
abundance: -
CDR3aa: ASSVSPREGDGYT

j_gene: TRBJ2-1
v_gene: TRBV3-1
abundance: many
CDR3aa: ASSQDRAGISSYNEQF

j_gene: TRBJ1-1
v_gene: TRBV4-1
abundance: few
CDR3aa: ASSPEGAGTEAF

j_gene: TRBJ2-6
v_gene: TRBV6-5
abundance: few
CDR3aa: ASSYSASGANVLT

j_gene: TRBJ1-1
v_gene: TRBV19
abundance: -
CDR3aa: ASSIPGAEAF

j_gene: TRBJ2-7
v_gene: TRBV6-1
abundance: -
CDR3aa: ASSDSGTGSYEQY

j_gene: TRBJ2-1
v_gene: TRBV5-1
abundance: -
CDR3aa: ASSLAGVTYNEQF

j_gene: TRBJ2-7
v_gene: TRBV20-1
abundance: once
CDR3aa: SARSGSYPYEQY

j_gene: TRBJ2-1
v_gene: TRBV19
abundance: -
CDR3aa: ASSIDWGPSYNEQF

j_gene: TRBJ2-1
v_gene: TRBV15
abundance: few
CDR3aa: ATSRDLRDRVIGEQF

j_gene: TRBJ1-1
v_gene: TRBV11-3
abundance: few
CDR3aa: ASSFRQEGASGTEAF

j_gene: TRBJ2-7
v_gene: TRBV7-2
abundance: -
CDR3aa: ASSLVTSASYEQY

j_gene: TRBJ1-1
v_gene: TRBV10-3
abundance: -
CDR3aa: AISDGQGGDFAF

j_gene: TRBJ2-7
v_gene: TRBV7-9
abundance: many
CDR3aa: ASSLERTSGSLYEQY

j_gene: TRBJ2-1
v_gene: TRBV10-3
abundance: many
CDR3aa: ATNSPGSSYNEQF

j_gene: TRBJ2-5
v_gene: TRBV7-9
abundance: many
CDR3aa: AGSWPGEAETQY

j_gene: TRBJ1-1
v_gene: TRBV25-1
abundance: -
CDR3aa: ASRDQGNTEAF

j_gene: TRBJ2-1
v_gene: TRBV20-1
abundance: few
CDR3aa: SAPRDWPSYNEQF

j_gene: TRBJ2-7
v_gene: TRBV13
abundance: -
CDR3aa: ASSLGLAVDEQY

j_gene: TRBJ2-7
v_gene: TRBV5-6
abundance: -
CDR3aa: ASSSGTLYEQY

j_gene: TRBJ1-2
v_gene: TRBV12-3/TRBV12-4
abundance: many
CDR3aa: ASSPTSRDGYT

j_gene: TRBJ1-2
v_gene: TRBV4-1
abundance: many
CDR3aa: ASSHLGQYNYGYT

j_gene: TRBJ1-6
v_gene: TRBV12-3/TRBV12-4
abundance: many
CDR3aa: ASSRTGGISPLH